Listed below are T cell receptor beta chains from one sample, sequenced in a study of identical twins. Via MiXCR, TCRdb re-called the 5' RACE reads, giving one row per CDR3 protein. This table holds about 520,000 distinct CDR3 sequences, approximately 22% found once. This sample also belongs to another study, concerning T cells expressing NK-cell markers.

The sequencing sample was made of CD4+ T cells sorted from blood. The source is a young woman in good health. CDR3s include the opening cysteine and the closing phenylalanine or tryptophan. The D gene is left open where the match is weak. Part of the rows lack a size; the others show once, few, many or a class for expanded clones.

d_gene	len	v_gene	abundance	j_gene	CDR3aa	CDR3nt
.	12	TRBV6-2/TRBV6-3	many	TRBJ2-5	CASSYGFETQYF	TGTGCCAGCAGTTACGGATTTGAGACCCAGTACTTC
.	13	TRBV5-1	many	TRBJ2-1	CASWSLRGDEQFF	TGCGCCAGCTGGAGCTTACGTGGAGATGAGCAGTTCTTC
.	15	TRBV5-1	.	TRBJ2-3	CASSLGRFSTDTQYF	TGCGCCAGCAGCTTGGGACGGTTTAGCACAGATACGCAGTATTTT
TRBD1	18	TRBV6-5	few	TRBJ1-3	CASRLEGQGSYAGNTIYF	TGTGCCAGCAGACTCGAAGGACAGGGGAGTTACGCTGGAAACACCATATATTTT
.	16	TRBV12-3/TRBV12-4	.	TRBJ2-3	CASSTPGLQLTDTQYF	TGTGCCAGCAGTACACCGGGACTGCAACTCACAGATACGCAGTATTTT
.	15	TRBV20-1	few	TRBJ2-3	CSASDWGGSADTQYF	TGCAGTGCTAGTGATTGGGGGGGCAGCGCAGATACGCAGTATTTT
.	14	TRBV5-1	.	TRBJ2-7	CASSLAPQGYEQYF	TGCGCCAGCAGCTTGGCACCTCAGGGTTACGAGCAGTACTTC
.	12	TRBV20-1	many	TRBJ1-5	CSARGGDQPQHF	TGCAGTGCTAGAGGCGGCGATCAGCCCCAGCATTTT
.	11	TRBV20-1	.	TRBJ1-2	CSASRSYGYTF	TGCAGTGCTAGTCGGTCCTATGGCTACACCTTC
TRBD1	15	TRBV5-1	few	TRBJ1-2	CASRSTGGGLYGYTF	TGCGCCAGCAGGAGTACAGGGGGCGGACTATATGGCTACACCTTC
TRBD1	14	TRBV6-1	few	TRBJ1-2	CASSEAGTGYGYTF	TGTGCCAGCAGTGAAGCAGGGACAGGCTATGGCTACACCTTC
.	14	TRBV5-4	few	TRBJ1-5	CASSLGGSPRPQHF	TGTGCCAGCAGCTTGGGGGGGAGCCCAAGGCCCCAGCATTTT
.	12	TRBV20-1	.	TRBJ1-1	CSAPKGSTEAFF	TGCAGTGCTCCAAAGGGTTCTACTGAAGCTTTCTTT
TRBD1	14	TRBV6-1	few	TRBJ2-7	CASSARQGYYEQYF	TGTGCCAGCAGCGCTCGACAGGGGTACTACGAGCAGTACTTC
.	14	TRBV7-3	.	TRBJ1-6	CASSSKDINSPLHF	TGTGCCAGCAGCTCAAAGGACATCAATTCACCCCTCCACTTT
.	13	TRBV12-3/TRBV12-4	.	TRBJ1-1	CASTRGGNTEAFF	TGTGCCAGCACCCGGGGGGGAAACACTGAAGCTTTCTTT
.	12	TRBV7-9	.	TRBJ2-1	CAGSRDPNEQFF	TGTGCCGGCAGTCGGGACCCTAATGAGCAGTTCTTC
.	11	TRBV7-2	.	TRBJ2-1	CASSFVYEQFF	TGTGCCAGCAGCTTTGTGTATGAGCAGTTCTTC
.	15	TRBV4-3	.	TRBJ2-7	CASSQFNGFSYEQYF	TGCGCCAGCAGCCAATTTAACGGTTTCTCCTACGAGCAGTACTTC
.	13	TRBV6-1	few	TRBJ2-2	CASRSLNTGELFF	TGTGCCAGCAGGTCTCTTAACACCGGGGAGCTGTTTTTT
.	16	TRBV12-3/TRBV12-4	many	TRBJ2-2	CASSFSGSRNTGELFF	TGTGCCAGCAGTTTTTCCGGGAGTAGGAACACCGGGGAGCTGTTTTTT
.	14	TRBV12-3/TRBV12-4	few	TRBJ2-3	CASTWRGPTDTQYF	TGTGCCAGCACTTGGAGGGGACCCACAGATACGCAGTATTTT
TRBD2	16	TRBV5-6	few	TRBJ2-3	CASAGPSGTGTDTQYF	TGTGCCAGCGCAGGCCCTAGCGGGACTGGCACAGATACGCAGTATTTT
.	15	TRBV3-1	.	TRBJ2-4	CASSQAGAGKNIQYF	TGTGCCAGCAGCCAAGCCGGAGCGGGTAAAAACATTCAGTACTTC
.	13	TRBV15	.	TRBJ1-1	CATLGTVNTEAFF	TGTGCCACCCTCGGGACGGTGAACACTGAAGCTTTCTTT
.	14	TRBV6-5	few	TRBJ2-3	CASSYSLKFDTQYF	TGTGCCAGCAGTTACTCCCTAAAGTTTGATACGCAGTATTTT